The 18 T cell receptor beta chains presented below share a single source sample, sequenced in a study of regulatory T cells in long-lasting Graves disease. Construction of the TCR beta libraries employed iRepertoire HTBI primers in conjunction with Arm-PCR of CDR3 regions. Via MiXCR, TCRdb re-called the multiplex PCR reads, giving one row per CDR3 protein. There are hundreds of thousands of distinct CDR3 sequences in the sample; around 17% occur only once, and roughly 27% lies in the top ten. Time point meaning: newly diagnosed GD, antithyroid drugs for less than 3 months. The TCR library used RNA extracted from PBMCs. Another study also made use of these data, one on T cells in Graves' hyperthyroidism and ophthalmopathy.

The source was peripheral blood mononuclear cells (PBMCs), collected at new diagnosis, from a patient treated with antithyroid drugs. The receptors originated from a man aged 40-49 years with Graves disease.

This clonotype was recorded many times. The junction does not match germline at one end; this may be a read error. The chain carries TRBV5-1 and TRBJ2-1; no clear D. CDR1 is SGHRS and CDR2 is YFSETQ in the germline V gene. This CDR3 comprises 14 residues. CDR3 nucleotide sequence: TGCGCCAGCAGCTTGGTCGGCGGTAACGATGAGCAATTCTTC. Its translation is CASSLVGGNDEQFF.

This chain joins TRBV5-4 and TRBJ1-2; possible D gene TRBD1, 6 bases. Per the germline V gene, CDR1 is SGHNT and CDR2 is YYREEE (reference sequence). This CDR3 region has 15 residues. Deletions cut 4 bases from V and 4 bases from J, with 17 bases between. CDR3 nucleotides: TGTGCCAGCAGCCGAGATACTGGACAGATCTATGGCTACACCTTC. Encoded protein: CASSRDTGQIYGYTF.

In its sample, this clonotype was seen a few times. This rearrangement joins TRBV10-2 to TRBJ2-5; D gene uncertain. CDR1 WSHSY and CDR2 SAAADI come from the germline V gene. V was pared by 3 bases and J by 5 bases, with 19 bases between. The CDR3 extends over 16 amino acids. The CDR3 region is CASSDLPNTIGETQYF. For the CDR3, the DNA is TGCGCCAGCAGTGATCTACCCAACACCATCGGGGAGACCCAGTACTTC.

The sample holds many counts of this clonotype. This sequence joins TRBV7-2 and TRBJ1-1; 7 bases fit TRBD1. This CDR3 comprises 15 residues. J was trimmed by 3 bases and V by 5 bases; bases with no gene match: 9. The V gene's germline CDR1 is SGHTA and CDR2 FQGNSA. The CDR3 reads CASSRRTGLHTEAFF. In DNA form, the CDR3 reads TGTGCCAGCAGCCGGCGGACAGGACTTCACACTGAAGCTTTCTTT.

This clonotype was seen repeatedly, ten times or more. This chain uses TRBV18 with TRBJ2-2; 9 nucleotides match TRBD1. The V segment lost 3 bases and the J segment 4 bases; nucleotides outside the gene matches: 3. Germline V CDR1 and CDR2: KGHSH, LQKENI. This CDR3 comprises 15 residues. The CDR3 bases are TGTGCCAGCTCACCGGGACAGGGCTTCACCGGGGAGCTGTTTTTT. Translating gives CASSPGQGFTGELFF.

This clonotype was counted many times. The CDR3 DNA sequence: TGTGCCAGCAGTTTAGGAGTTTTGGTTGGCACTGAAGCTTTCTTT. Translation: CASSLGVLVGTEAFF. The rearrangement uses TRBV12-3 or TRBV12-4 and TRBJ1-1; D unclear. The CDR3 extends over 15 amino acids. Trimming stripped 1 base from V and 4 bases from J, with 13 bases between.

This clonotype came up many times. The chain carries TRBV12-3 or TRBV12-4 and TRBJ2-3; no clear D. The V end lost 7 bases, the J end lost 5 bases, and 16 bases lay between the germline ends. The CDR3 consists of 14 residues. CDR3 DNA sequence: TGTGCCAGCAAAAGTCCCCCTCAGCGAGATACGCAGTATTTT. Residues: CASKSPPQRDTQYF.

This clonotype was observed a few times. One end of the junction fails to match germline, which may point to a read error. This chain joins TRBV7-9 and TRBJ2-7; 9 positions match TRBD1. Germline V gives CDR1 SEHNR, CDR2 FQNEAQ (reference sequence). This CDR3 contains 14 residues. The CDR3 sequence is CTSSNGQGRYEQYF. The CDR3 DNA sequence: TGTACCAGCAGCAACGGACAGGGGAGGTACGAGCAGTACTTC.

This clonotype appeared many times. The V call is TRBV6-1, the J call TRBJ2-1; tentatively, D is TRBD2 (6 bases). This CDR3 region has 14 residues. Trimming stripped 9 bases from V and 0 bases from J, with 12 bases between. Germline V gives CDR1 MNHNS, CDR2 SASEGT. The chain's CDR3 is CASAAGSSYNEQFF. DNA of the CDR3: TGTGCCAGTGCCGCGGGGAGCTCCTACAATGAGCAGTTCTTC.

This clonotype was detected many times. The genes are TRBV28 and TRBJ2-7; D may correspond to TRBD1 or TRBD2 (5 bases each). Germline V gene lookup returns CDR1 MDHEN and CDR2 SYDVKM. There are 13 residues in the CDR3. Trimming removed 7 bases at V and 3 bases at J, with 13 bases between. The CDR3 nucleotides read TGTGCCAGCACCCCGGGACGGCTCTACGAGCAGTACTTC. It yields the protein CASTPGRLYEQYF.

At least ten counts were recorded for this clonotype. This chain joins TRBV5-1 and TRBJ2-7; TRBD1 might be the D (6 bases). With 5 bases removed from V and 0 bases from J, the gap between germline ends came to 12 bases. The germline V gene has CDR1 SGHRS and CDR2 YFSETQ. CDR3 length: 14 residues. The CDR3 DNA reads TGCGCCAGCAGTCCGGACAGCCTCTCCTACGAGCAGTACTTC. This translates into CASSPDSLSYEQYF.

This clonotype has a count of ten or more. This chain links TRBV7-2 with TRBJ1-4, with 7 bases fitting TRBD1. There are 15 residues in the CDR3. In germline, CDR1 is SGHTA, CDR2 FQGNSA. V was clipped by 2 bases and J by 6 bases; unmatched bases: 6. This CDR3 reads CASSLTRDSHEKLFF. CDR3 nucleotide sequence: TGTGCCAGCAGCTTAACCCGGGACAGCCATGAAAAACTGTTTTTT.

V usage is TRBV7-9 and J usage is TRBJ2-7; D perhaps matches TRBD1 (5 bases). The V and J ends lost 4 bases and 6 bases respectively, with 25 bases between them. This CDR3 region has 17 residues. The V gene's germline CDR1 is SEHNR and CDR2 FQNEAQ (reference sequence). Here the CDR3 DNA reads TGTGCCAGCAGCTGTGCCACAGGTTTGTATATTACCTTCGAGCAGTACTTC. This sequence encodes CASSCATGLYITFEQYF.

The V gene is TRBV20-1, the J gene TRBJ2-2; a possible D gene is TRBD1 (5 bases). The V and J ends lost 4 bases and 6 bases respectively, with 15 bases between them. CDR1 is DFQATT and CDR2 is SNEGSKA in the germline V gene (reference sequence). The CDR3 extends over 14 amino acids. As DNA, the CDR3 is TGCAGTGCTACGCTCAGGGTGGGTTCCGGGGAGCTGTTTTTT. Translation: CSATLRVGSGELFF.

Note on this clonotype: A far larger clone is only one base removed, so a read error is likely. The chain employs TRBV27 and TRBJ2-3, with TRBD2 matching over 14 bases. This CDR3 is 14 amino acids long. Germline V gene data show CDR1 as MNHEY and CDR2 as SMNVEV (reference sequence). The CDR3 region is CASSGTSGGTTQYF. The CDR3 coding sequence is TGCGCCAGCAGTGGGACTAGCGGGGGTACTACGCAGTATTTT.

This chain uses TRBV12-3 or TRBV12-4 with TRBJ2-1, with 7 bases matching TRBD1. The CDR3 covers 17 residues. J was trimmed by 4 bases and V by 7 bases; bases with no gene match: 16. CDR3 nucleotide sequence: TGTGCCAGCACCGGATCAGGACAGGAGCCGCTATACAATGAGCAGTTCTTC. This sequence encodes CASTGSGQEPLYNEQFF.

The genes are TRBV7-2 and TRBJ1-3; D perhaps matches TRBD1 (6 bases). The germline V gene has CDR1 SGHTA and CDR2 FQGNSA. Trimming left V 0 bases short and J 0 bases short, with 12 bases between. The CDR3 has 17 residues. The CDR3 reads CASSLAFGQSSGNTIYF. DNA for the CDR3: TGTGCCAGCAGCTTAGCCTTTGGACAGAGCTCTGGAAACACCATATATTTT.

This clonotype was seen many times. The chain couples TRBV12-3 or TRBV12-4 to TRBJ1-5; TRBD1 agrees at 7 bases. After removal of 5 bases from V and 4 bases from J, the junction contained 5 bases not matched to a gene. The CDR3 is 14 residues long. DNA of the CDR3: TGTGCCAGCAGTGGACAGGTGGGGAATCAGCCCCAGCATTTT. It codes for CASSGQVGNQPQHF.